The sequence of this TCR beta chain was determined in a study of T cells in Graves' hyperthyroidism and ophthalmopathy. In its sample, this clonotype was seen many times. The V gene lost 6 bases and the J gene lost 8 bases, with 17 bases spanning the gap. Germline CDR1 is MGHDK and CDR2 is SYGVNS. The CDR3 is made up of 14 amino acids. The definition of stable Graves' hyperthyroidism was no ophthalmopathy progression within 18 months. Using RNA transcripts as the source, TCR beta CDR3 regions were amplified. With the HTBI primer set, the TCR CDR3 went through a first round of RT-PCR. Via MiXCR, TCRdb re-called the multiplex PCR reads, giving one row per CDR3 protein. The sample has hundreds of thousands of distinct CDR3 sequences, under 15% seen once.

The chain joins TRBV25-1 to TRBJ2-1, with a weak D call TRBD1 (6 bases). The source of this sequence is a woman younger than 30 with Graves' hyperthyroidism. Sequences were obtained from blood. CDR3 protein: CASSQGLRMDEQFF. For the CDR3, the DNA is TGTGCCAGCAGCCAGGGGCTCCGAATGGATGAGCAGTTCTTC.